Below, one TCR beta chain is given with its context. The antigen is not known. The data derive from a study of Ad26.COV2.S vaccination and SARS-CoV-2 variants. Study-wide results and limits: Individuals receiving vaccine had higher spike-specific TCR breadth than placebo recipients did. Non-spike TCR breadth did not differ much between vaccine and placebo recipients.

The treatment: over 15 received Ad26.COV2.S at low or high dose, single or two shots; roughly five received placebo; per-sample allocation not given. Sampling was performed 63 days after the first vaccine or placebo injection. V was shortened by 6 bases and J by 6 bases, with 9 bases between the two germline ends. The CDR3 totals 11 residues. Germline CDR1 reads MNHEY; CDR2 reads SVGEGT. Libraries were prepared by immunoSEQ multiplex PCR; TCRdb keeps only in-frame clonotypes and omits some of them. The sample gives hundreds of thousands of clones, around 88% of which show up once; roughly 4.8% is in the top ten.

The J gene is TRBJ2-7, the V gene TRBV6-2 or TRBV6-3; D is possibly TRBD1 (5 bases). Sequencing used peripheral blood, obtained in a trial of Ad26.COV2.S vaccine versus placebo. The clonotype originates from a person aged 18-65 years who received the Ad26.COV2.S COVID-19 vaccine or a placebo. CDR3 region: CASSRQIEQYF. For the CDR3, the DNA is TGTGCCAGCAGCCGACAGATCGAGCAGTACTTC.